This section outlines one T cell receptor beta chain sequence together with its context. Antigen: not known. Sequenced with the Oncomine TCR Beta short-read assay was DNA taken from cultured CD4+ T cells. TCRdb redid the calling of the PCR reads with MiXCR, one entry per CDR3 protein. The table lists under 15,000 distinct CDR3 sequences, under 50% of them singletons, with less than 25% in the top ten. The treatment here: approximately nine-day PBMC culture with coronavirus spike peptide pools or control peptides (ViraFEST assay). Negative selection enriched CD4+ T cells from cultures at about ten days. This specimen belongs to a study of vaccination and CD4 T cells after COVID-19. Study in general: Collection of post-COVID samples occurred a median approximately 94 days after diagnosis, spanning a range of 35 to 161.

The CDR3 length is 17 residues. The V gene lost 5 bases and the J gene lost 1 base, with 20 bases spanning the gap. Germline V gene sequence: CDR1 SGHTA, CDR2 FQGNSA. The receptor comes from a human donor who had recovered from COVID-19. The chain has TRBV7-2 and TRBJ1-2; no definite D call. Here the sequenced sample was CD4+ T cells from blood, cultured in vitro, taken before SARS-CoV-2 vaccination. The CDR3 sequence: CASSRTGNPKSNYGYTF. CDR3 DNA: TGTGCCAGCAGCCGGACCGGGAATCCGAAAAGTAACTATGGCTACACCTTC.